The 24 T cell receptor beta chains listed next were all sequenced from one sample in a study of blood T cells in healthy people across ages. It was with a sample-barcoded 5' primer and a J-beta primer mix that a second PCR of roughly 6 to 12 cycles was run. One entry per CDR3 protein, called by TCRdb with MiXCR from the 5' RACE reads. The sample holds 1.5 million to 2 million distinct CDR3 sequences, about 35% seen once. Specimen: blood. The receptors come from a woman in her 30s in good health.

The chain links TRBV7-2 to TRBJ2-1; 8 bases align to TRBD1. This CDR3 comprises 15 residues. Trimming cost V 4 bases and J 4 bases; bases outside gene matches: 6. Germline values: CDR1 SGHTA, CDR2 FQGNSA. CDR3 amino acids: CASSYDRGHYNEQFF. The CDR3 nucleotides are TGTGCCAGCAGCTACGACAGGGGCCATTACAATGAGCAGTTCTTC.

This clonotype was recorded a few times. This sequence joins TRBV5-8 and TRBJ2-1; D might be TRBD1 (6 bases). V was clipped by 0 bases and J by 7 bases, with 14 bases between them. There are 15 residues in the CDR3. Germline V gene sequence: CDR1 SGHTS, CDR2 YDEGEE. The CDR3 reads CASSLVETGKNEQFF. The DNA for the CDR3 is TGTGCCAGCAGCTTGGTTGAGACAGGCAAGAATGAGCAGTTCTTC.

This sequence joins TRBV24-1 and TRBJ1-2; D uncertain. The V end lost 3 bases, the J end lost 2 bases, and 18 bases lay between the germline ends. The germline gives CDR1 KGHDR, CDR2 SFDVKD. The CDR3 consists of 17 residues. The CDR3 loop is CATSDARPVGANYGYTF. Here the CDR3 DNA reads TGTGCCACCAGTGATGCAAGGCCGGTGGGAGCGAACTATGGCTACACCTTC.

This clonotype is labeled medium-sized. The chain recombines TRBV29-1 with TRBJ2-7, with D perhaps matching TRBD1 (5 bases). Trimming took 4 bases from V and 3 from J, leaving 19 bases between them. The CDR3 is made up of 15 amino acids. Germline V gene lookup returns CDR1 SQVTM and CDR2 ANQGSEA. The CDR3 spells CSVGIQGGGNYEQYF. CDR3 nucleotides: TGCAGCGTTGGTATTCAGGGTGGCGGTAACTACGAGCAGTACTTC.

This clonotype was seen a handful of times. This chain links TRBV20-1 with TRBJ2-7; unclear D gene. CDR1 and CDR2 (germline): DFQATT, SNEGSKA (reference sequence). CDR3 length equals 11 residues. V gave up 6 bases and J gave up 0 bases, with 6 bases separating them. CDR3 sequence reads: CSAESSYEQYF. The CDR3 coding sequence is TGCAGTGCAGAAAGCTCCTACGAGCAGTACTTC.

The V gene is TRBV12-3 or TRBV12-4, the J gene TRBJ1-3, with unresolved D. The CDR3 extends over 12 amino acids. V lost 1 base, J lost 6 bases, and 4 bases lay in between. CDR3 sequence: CASSLGVNTIYF. DNA of the CDR3: TGTGCCAGCAGTTTAGGGGTAAACACCATATATTTT.

This clonotype has only one observation. A much larger clone is a single base away; this may be a read error. The V call is TRBV29-1, the J call TRBJ2-7; D unclear. CDR1 and CDR2 from the germline V gene are SQVTM and ANQGSEA. The CDR3 covers 13 residues. The V end was cut by 2 bases, the J end by 0 bases, with 8 bases between. CDR3: CSVEQISSYEQYF. CDR3 coding DNA: TGCAGCGTTGAACAGATTAGCTCCTACGAGCAGTACTTC.

CDR3 in DNA: TGCAGCCCTCAAGGGGGGACAGGGTCATTAAACACCTTC. It encodes CSPQGGTGSLNTF. This chain connects TRBV29-1 to TRBJ1-2; 9 positions agree with TRBD1. There are 13 residues in the CDR3. Trimming took 8 bases from V and 12 from J; bases not matched to a gene: 16. The germline V gene has CDR1 SQVTM and CDR2 ANQGSEA.

J is TRBJ1-2 and V is TRBV28; 10 nucleotides line up with TRBD1. The J segment lost 7 bases and the V segment lost 0 bases, leaving 2 bases of the junction unmatched. The germline V gene has CDR1 MDHEN and CDR2 SYDVKM. The CDR3 loop spans 14 amino acids. The chain's CDR3 is CASSLWRTGGGYTF. The CDR3 DNA sequence: TGTGCCAGCAGTTTATGGAGGACAGGGGGTGGCTACACCTTC.

As DNA, the CDR3 is TGTGCCAGCTCACCAGCCACGGGGGACTCTGAAGCTTTCTTT. This sequence encodes CASSPATGDSEAFF. V gene TRBV18 combines with J gene TRBJ1-1; D may be TRBD1 (5 bases). V was trimmed by 2 bases and J by 6 bases, leaving 13 bases between them. CDR1 KGHSH and CDR2 LQKENI come from the germline V gene. The CDR3 runs to 14 residues.

This clonotype showed up just a few times. The chain carries TRBV2 and TRBJ2-4; 8 bases align to TRBD2. The CDR3 totals 15 residues. Trimming at V came to 8 bases and at J to 5 bases, leaving 11 bases not matched to a gene. The germline gives CDR1 SNHLY, CDR2 FYNNEI. The CDR3, as DNA: TGTGCCAGCCGGGGGGGAGCCCGGATCGAAAACATTCAGTACTTC. The encoded protein is CASRGGARIENIQYF.

This clonotype was found a few times. The V call is TRBV6-2 or TRBV6-3, the J call TRBJ2-7, with a weak D call TRBD2 (5 bases). The CDR3 loop spans 15 amino acids. In germline, CDR1 is MNHEY, CDR2 SVGEGT. V shed 0 bases and J shed 6 bases, with 15 bases lying between them. CDR3 sequence (DNA): TGTGCCAGCAGTTACTCGAGAGGTAGCGTCGGCGAGCAGTACTTC. Its translation: CASSYSRGSVGEQYF.

The rearrangement uses TRBV28 and TRBJ1-2, with D tentatively TRBD1 (6 bases). The CDR3 is 14 amino acids. The germline CDR1 and CDR2 sequences are MDHEN and SYDVKM. V gave up 6 bases and J gave up 6 bases, with 17 bases separating them. The CDR3 sequence is CASRISGAYDGYTF. CDR3 DNA sequence: TGTGCCAGCAGAATATCGGGGGCCTATGATGGCTACACCTTC.

In DNA form, the CDR3 reads TGTGCCAGCAACACCCATACACGGGAGACTGAAGCTTTCTTT. The encoded protein is CASNTHTRETEAFF. The chain uses TRBV7-8 and TRBJ1-1, with D uncertain. Per the germline V gene, CDR1 is SGHVS and CDR2 is FQNEAQ. Trimming cost V 7 bases and J 5 bases, with 17 bases left between them. CDR3 size: 14 residues. Based on the CDR3 plus reference TRBV7-8 and TRBJ1-1, the full variable domain is GAGVSQSPRYKVAKRGQDVALRCDPISGHVSLFWYQQALGQGPEFLTYFQNEAQLDKSGLPSDRFFAERPEGSVSTLKIQRTQQEDSAVYLCASNTHTRETEAFFGQGTRLTVV.

The sample holds a few counts of this clonotype. The chain is built from TRBV7-2 and TRBJ1-6, with D unclear. Trimming stripped 5 bases from V and 0 bases from J, with 8 bases between. From germline, CDR1 is SGHTA and CDR2 FQGNSA. The CDR3 is 15 amino acids. CDR3 DNA sequence: TGTGCCAGCAGCCCCCGCTACTCCTATAATTCACCCCTCCACTTT. It is translated as CASSPRYSYNSPLHF. Full variable domain (outside the CDR3, taken from reference TRBV7-2 and TRBJ1-6): GAGVSQSPSNKVTEKGKDVELRCDPISGHTALYWYRQSLGQGLEFLIYFQGNSAPDKSGLPSDRFSAERTGGSVSTLTIQRTQQEDSAVYLCASSPRYSYNSPLHFGNGTRLTVT.

This clonotype was detected only a few times. The chain couples TRBV20-1 to TRBJ2-5; 9 bases match TRBD1. CDR1 is DFQATT and CDR2 is SNEGSKA in the germline V gene (reference sequence). The junction had 9 bases not matched to a gene; V was cut back by 3 bases and J by 4 bases. This CDR3 region has 15 residues. The CDR3 DNA reads as TGCAGTGCTAGCAATCGACAGGGGGGAGCAGAGACCCAGTACTTC. This encodes CSASNRQGGAETQYF.

This chain links TRBV12-3 or TRBV12-4 with TRBJ2-1; a possible D gene is TRBD1 (7 bases). CDR3 size: 15 residues. Trimming took off 6 bases at V and 3 bases at J, with 15 bases between the two ends. The CDR3 DNA sequence: TGTGCCAGCAGCTCGACAGGGCGGGGCTACAATGAGCAGTTCTTC. As protein: CASSSTGRGYNEQFF.

Remarks on this clonotype: A read error is possible here, since a much larger clone lies one base away. The chain is built from TRBV15 and TRBJ2-5; D is ambiguous. Germline V CDR1 and CDR2: LNHNV, YYDKDF (reference sequence). Trimming took 0 bases from V and 0 from J, leaving 8 bases between them. CDR3 length: 15 amino acids. Here the CDR3 reads CATSRDRGNQETQYF. In DNA, the CDR3 is TGTGCCACCAGCAGAGATAGAGGAAACCAAGAGACCCAGTACTTC.

J is TRBJ2-7 and V is TRBV5-1; 7 bases line up with TRBD2. CDR3 size: 15 residues. Germline values: CDR1 SGHRS, CDR2 YFSETQ. V shed 0 bases and J 3 bases; nucleotides not matched to a gene: 6. The chain's CDR3 is CASSLVAGAVYEQYF. CDR3 sequence (DNA): TGCGCCAGCAGCTTGGTGGCGGGAGCTGTCTACGAGCAGTACTTC.

This clonotype showed up just once. Written as DNA, the CDR3 is TGTGCCAGCAGCGGGAGGGACAGACCCTCCTACGAGCAGTACTTC. This translates into CASSGRDRPSYEQYF. V is TRBV5-6 and J is TRBJ2-7; tentatively, D is TRBD1 or TRBD2 (7 bases each). Trimming left V 4 bases short and J 0 bases short, with 14 bases between. The CDR3 consists of 15 residues. Germline assignment: CDR1 SGHDT and CDR2 YYEEEE.

The rearrangement uses TRBV5-1 and TRBJ2-3, with no clear D. This CDR3 comprises 14 residues. The V gene lost 1 base and the J gene lost 2 bases, with 8 bases spanning the gap. CDR1 and CDR2 (germline): SGHRS, YFSETQ. This chain's CDR3 is CASSLQLVTDTQYF. As DNA, the CDR3 is TGCGCCAGCAGCTTGCAGTTAGTCACAGATACGCAGTATTTT.

About this clonotype: A read error is likely, as this CDR3 ends without the conserved phenylalanine or tryptophan. The CDR3: CASSFPKGLAGVTDTQYL. The CDR3 DNA follows: TGTGCCAGCAGTTTCCCTAAAGGACTAGCGGGTGTCACAGATACGCAGTATTTG. The chain employs TRBV12-3 or TRBV12-4 and TRBJ2-3, with 11 positions matching TRBD2. Trimming took 3 bases from V and 2 from J; bases not matched to a gene: 10. The CDR3 totals 18 residues.

The chain combines TRBV20-1 with TRBJ2-7; 7 bases line up with TRBD1. Germline assignment: CDR1 DFQATT and CDR2 SNEGSKA (reference sequence). The CDR3 is made up of 16 amino acids. The junction had 17 bases not matched to a gene; V was cut back by 5 bases and J by 4 bases. CDR3 protein: CSAQSKDRSWGYEQYF. For the CDR3, the DNA is TGCAGTGCTCAATCAAAGGACAGGTCCTGGGGGTACGAGCAGTACTTC.

The chain has TRBV30 and TRBJ2-7; no reliable D call. CDR3 length: 11 amino acids. Between the trimmed V and J ends, which lost 3 bases and 2 bases, there was a span of 5 bases. CDR1 is GTSNPN, CDR2 SVGIG, per germline (reference sequence). In DNA, the CDR3 is TGTGCCTGGAGGGATACCTACGAGCAGTACTTC. Translated: CAWRDTYEQYF.